The rows below give T cell receptor beta chains drawn from one sample of a study of T cells after posttransplantation cyclophosphamide. Sequenced by immunoSEQ multiplex PCR; TCRdb stores in-frame clones only, minus some. This sample has about 22,000 clones, with more than 70% found just once. Material: PBMCs, obtained after an allogeneic stem cell transplant with a calcineurin inhibitor and methotrexate. The receptors originated from a female patient aged 45 to 65 who received an allogeneic stem cell transplant from an unrelated donor, was CMV-positive, and had chronic GVHD only. Some T cells may be graft donor cells. Both conserved end residues are part of each CDR3. The D gene is left open where the match is weak. Some rows mark clone size as missing; the rest say once, few, many or name a class of expanded clone.

TRBV28	TRBJ2-7	TRBD2	.	TGTGCCAGCACCCTTCTAGCGGGAGGATACGAGCAGTACTTC	CASTLLAGGYEQYF
TRBV14	TRBJ2-7	TRBD1	.	TGTGCCAGCAGCCAGGCCGGGACAGGGGGGGTCGAGCAGTACTTC	CASSQAGTGGVEQYF
TRBV28	TRBJ2-7	TRBD2	.	TGTGCCAGCAGTTCTAGGACTAGCGGCTACGAGCAGTACTTC	CASSSRTSGYEQYF
TRBV28	TRBJ2-3	TRBD2	.	TGTGCCACAGGTCGGCTAGCGGGAGTCTCAGATACGCAGTATTTT	CATGRLAGVSDTQYF
TRBV28	TRBJ1-5	TRBD1	.	TGTGCCAGCAGTTACAGGGGGCTACTAAACCAGCCCCAGCATTTT	CASSYRGLLNQPQHF
TRBV6-1	TRBJ1-2	TRBD1	.	TGTGCCAGCAGCCGGGACAGCCAGCTAGACTATGGCTACACCTTC	CASSRDSQLDYGYTF
TRBV10-2	TRBJ1-5	.	.	TGCGCCAGCACCGAGGTAATGCAGGGCCTAGATCAGCCCCAGCATTTT	CASTEVMQGLDQPQHF
TRBV7-8	TRBJ2-1	.	.	TGTGCCAGCTCGTGGGGACAAAGCTCCTACAATGAGCAGTTCTTC	CASSWGQSSYNEQFF
TRBV6-5	TRBJ1-1	.	.	TGTGCCAGCCTCCCCGGGGGGGGCACTGAAGCTTTCTTT	CASLPGGGTEAFF
TRBV6-6	TRBJ2-5	.	.	TGTGCCAGCAGTTGGCGGCACCCTCGGGGGGAGACCCAGTACTTC	CASSWRHPRGETQYF
TRBV11-2	TRBJ2-7	TRBD1	once	TGTGCCAGCAGCTTAGGGACAGGGGGCTACGAGCAGTACTTC	CASSLGTGGYEQYF
TRBV30	TRBJ1-5	.	.	TGTGCCTGGAGTGTAGGCGGGAAGGGGCCCCAGCATTTT	CAWSVGGKGPQHF
TRBV5-6	TRBJ2-2	TRBD1	.	TGTGCCAGCAGCTCGGCAGGGGGCGCTGGGGCCGGGGAGCTGTTTTTT	CASSSAGGAGAGELFF